The present entry profiles one T cell receptor beta chain with its context. The antigen is undetermined. The time point: week 47, end of study. The investigators gave 300 ug of mutant IDH1 20-mer peptide in each vaccine dose, together with topical imiquimod. New IDH1-mutant, ATRX-lost WHO grade 3 or 4 astrocytomas occurred in donors. The CDR3 has 14 residues. Germline CDR1 LNHDA, CDR2 SQIVND (reference sequence). The V and J ends lost 2 bases and 3 bases respectively, with 11 bases between them. The entry originates in a study of a mutant IDH1 vaccine in newly diagnosed glioma. Study summary: Vaccine dosing followed radiotherapy by 4-6 weeks, or accompanied temozolomide cycles. Receipt of radiotherapy, temozolomide, or both preceded the study, and most received both. General study results and limits: Detectable vaccine-induced immune responses arose in almost 95% of patients.

TCRdb's table, derived via immunoSEQ multiplex PCR, lists solely in-frame clones and lacks some. Of some 42,000 clones listed, less than 85% are singletons. The sequence derives from a man aged 18-30 years with glioma. Some clones in this sample may be carry-over from other donors' samples. The sequencing here drew on PBMCs, taken from a glioma patient whose treatment included an IDH1 peptide vaccine. The J gene is TRBJ2-7, the V gene TRBV19; D could derive from TRBD1 or TRBD2 (5 bases each). The CDR3: CASSIQAGSYEQYF. CDR3 nucleotide sequence: TGTGCCAGTAGTATACAAGCAGGGAGCTACGAGCAGTACTTC.